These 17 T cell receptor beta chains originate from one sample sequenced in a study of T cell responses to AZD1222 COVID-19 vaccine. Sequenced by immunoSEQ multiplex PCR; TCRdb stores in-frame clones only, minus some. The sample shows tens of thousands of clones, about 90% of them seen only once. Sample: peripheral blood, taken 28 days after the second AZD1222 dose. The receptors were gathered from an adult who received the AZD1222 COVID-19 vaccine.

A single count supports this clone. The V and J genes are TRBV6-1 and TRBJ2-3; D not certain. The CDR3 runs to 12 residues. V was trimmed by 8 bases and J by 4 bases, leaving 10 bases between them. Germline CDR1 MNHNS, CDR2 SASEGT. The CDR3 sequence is CASQAPPDTQYF. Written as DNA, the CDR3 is TGTGCCAGCCAAGCTCCTCCAGATACGCAGTATTTT.

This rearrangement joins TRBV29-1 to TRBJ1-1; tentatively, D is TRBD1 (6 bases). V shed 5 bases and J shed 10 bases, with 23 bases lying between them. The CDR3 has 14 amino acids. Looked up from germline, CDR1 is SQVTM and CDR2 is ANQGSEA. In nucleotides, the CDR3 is TGCAGCGTTTTAATGGGTTGGGGCAGGGGAGCAGCTTTCTTT. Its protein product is CSVLMGWGRGAAFF.

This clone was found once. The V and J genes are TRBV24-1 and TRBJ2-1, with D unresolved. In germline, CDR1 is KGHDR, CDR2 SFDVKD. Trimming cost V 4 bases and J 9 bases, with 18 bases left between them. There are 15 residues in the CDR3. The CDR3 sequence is CATSDSGRLGGEQFF. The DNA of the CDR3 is TGTGCCACCAGTGACTCGGGCAGATTAGGTGGTGAGCAGTTCTTC.

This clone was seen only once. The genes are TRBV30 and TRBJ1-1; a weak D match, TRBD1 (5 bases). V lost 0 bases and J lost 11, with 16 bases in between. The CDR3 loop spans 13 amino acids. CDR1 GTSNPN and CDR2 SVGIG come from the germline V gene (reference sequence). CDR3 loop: CAWSVLWGRGAFF. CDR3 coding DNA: TGTGCCTGGAGTGTACTCTGGGGTAGGGGCGCTTTCTTT.

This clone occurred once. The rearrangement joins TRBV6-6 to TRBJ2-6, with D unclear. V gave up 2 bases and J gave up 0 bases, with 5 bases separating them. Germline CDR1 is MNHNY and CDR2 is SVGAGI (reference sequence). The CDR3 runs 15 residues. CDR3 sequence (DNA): TGTGCCAGCAGTTACGTCGGCTCTGGGGCCAACGTCCTGACTTTC. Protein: CASSYVGSGANVLTF.

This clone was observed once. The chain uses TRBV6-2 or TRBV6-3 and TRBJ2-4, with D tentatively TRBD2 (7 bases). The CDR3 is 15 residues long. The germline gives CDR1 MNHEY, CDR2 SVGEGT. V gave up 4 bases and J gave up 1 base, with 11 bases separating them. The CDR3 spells CASSCGGAAKNIQYF. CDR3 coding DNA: TGTGCCAGCAGTTGTGGGGGGGCGGCCAAAAACATTCAGTACTTC.

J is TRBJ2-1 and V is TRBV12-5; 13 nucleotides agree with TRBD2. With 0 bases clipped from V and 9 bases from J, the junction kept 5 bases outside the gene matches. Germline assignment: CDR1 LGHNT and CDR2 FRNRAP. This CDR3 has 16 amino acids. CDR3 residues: CASGLVTSGGATEQFF. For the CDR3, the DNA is TGTGCTAGTGGTTTGGTAACTAGCGGGGGGGCCACTGAGCAGTTCTTC.

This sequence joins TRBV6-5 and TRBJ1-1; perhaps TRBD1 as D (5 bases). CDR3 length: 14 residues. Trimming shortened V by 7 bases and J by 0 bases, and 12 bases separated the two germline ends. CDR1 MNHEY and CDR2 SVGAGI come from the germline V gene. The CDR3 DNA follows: TGTGCCAGCAATCTCGGGGGACTGAACACTGAAGCTTTCTTT. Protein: CASNLGGLNTEAFF.

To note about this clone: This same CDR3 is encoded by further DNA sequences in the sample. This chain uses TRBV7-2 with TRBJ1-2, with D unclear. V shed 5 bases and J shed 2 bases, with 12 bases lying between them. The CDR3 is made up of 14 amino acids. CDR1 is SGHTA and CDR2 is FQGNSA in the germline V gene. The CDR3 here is CASSPLPGNYGYTF. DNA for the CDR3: TGTGCCAGCAGCCCCCTACCGGGGAACTATGGCTACACCTTC.

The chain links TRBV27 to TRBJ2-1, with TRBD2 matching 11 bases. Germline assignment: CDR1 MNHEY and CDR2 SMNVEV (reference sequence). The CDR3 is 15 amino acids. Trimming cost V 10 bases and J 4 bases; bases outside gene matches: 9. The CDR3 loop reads CATKTSGGPYNEQFF. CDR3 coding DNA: TGTGCCACCAAAACTAGCGGGGGCCCATACAATGAGCAGTTCTTC.

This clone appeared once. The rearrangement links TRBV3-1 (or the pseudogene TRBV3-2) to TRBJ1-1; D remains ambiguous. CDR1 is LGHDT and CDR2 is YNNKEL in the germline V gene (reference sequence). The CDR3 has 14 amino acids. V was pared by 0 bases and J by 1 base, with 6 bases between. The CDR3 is CASSQETRNTEAFF. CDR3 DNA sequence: TGTGCCAGCAGCCAAGAAACAAGGAACACTGAAGCTTTCTTT.

CDR3 in DNA: TGCGCCAGCAGCTTTGACAGGTACGAGCAGTACTTC. It specifies CASSFDRYEQYF. The chain couples TRBV5-1 to TRBJ2-7; tentative D call: TRBD1 (6 bases). V was pared by 2 bases and J by 4 bases, with 7 bases between. The CDR3 loop spans 12 amino acids. CDR1 and CDR2 (germline): SGHRS, YFSETQ.

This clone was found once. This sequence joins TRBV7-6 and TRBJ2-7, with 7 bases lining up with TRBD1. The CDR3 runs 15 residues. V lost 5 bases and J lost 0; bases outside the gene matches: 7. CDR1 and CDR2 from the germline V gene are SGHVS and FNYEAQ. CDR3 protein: CASSPYRDSSYEQYF. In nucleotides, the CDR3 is TGTGCCAGCAGCCCCTATCGGGACAGCTCCTACGAGCAGTACTTC.

CDR3 nucleotide sequence: TGTGCCAGCAGCTCCCTCTTCCGGGGGAGCTCCTATAATTCACCCCTCCACTTT. It is translated as CASSSLFRGSSYNSPLHF. V usage is TRBV7-9 and J usage is TRBJ1-6, with D maybe TRBD1 (5 bases). Germline CDR1 SEHNR, CDR2 FQNEAQ (reference sequence). The length of the CDR3 is 18 residues. The V and J ends lost 4 bases and 0 bases respectively, with 16 bases between them.

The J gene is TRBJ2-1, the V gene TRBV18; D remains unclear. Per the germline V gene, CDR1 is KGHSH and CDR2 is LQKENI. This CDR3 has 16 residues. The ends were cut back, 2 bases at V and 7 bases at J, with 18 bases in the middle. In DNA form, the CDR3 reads TGTGCCAGCTCACCAGCTTTATGGGCGTCCAGTAATGAGCAGTTCTTC. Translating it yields CASSPALWASSNEQFF.

This CDR3 reads CASSMGSATYEQYF. The CDR3 bases are TGTGCCAGTAGTATGGGCAGCGCAACGTACGAGCAGTACTTC. The V gene is TRBV19, the J gene TRBJ2-7, with D unclear. CDR1 LNHDA and CDR2 SQIVND come from the germline V gene (reference sequence). The CDR3 is made up of 14 amino acids. Trimming removed 3 bases at V and 4 bases at J, with 13 bases between.

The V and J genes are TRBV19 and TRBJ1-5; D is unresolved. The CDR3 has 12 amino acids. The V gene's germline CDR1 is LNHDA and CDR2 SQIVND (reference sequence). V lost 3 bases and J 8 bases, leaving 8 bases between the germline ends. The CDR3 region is CASSMRREPQHF. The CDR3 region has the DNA TGTGCCAGTAGTATGCGACGGGAGCCCCAGCATTTT.